Given below is one T cell receptor beta chain in context. The data derive from a study of OX40 agonist ivuxolimab in advanced cancers. Profiled with immunoSEQ multiplex PCR; TCRdb holds only in-frame clones, not every one. The table includes about 31,000 clones, more than 75% detected once. Samples of blood were obtained at baseline, on cycle 4 day 1, and on cycle 7 day 1. The V gene's germline CDR1 is MNHEY and CDR2 SVGAGI. V lost 6 bases, J lost 6 bases, and 3 bases stayed unmatched. There are 14 residues in the CDR3. This clonotype was obtained from an adult with an advanced solid tumor such as melanoma, head and neck, liver or kidney cancer. This chain connects TRBV6-5 to TRBJ2-2; TRBD2 agrees at 11 bases. Material: CD4+ or CD8+ T cells sorted from blood, obtained in a trial of the OX40 agonist ivuxolimab. The CDR3 sequence: CASRKLAGAGELFF. Written as DNA, the CDR3 is TGTGCCAGCAGAAAACTAGCGGGAGCCGGGGAGCTGTTTTTT.